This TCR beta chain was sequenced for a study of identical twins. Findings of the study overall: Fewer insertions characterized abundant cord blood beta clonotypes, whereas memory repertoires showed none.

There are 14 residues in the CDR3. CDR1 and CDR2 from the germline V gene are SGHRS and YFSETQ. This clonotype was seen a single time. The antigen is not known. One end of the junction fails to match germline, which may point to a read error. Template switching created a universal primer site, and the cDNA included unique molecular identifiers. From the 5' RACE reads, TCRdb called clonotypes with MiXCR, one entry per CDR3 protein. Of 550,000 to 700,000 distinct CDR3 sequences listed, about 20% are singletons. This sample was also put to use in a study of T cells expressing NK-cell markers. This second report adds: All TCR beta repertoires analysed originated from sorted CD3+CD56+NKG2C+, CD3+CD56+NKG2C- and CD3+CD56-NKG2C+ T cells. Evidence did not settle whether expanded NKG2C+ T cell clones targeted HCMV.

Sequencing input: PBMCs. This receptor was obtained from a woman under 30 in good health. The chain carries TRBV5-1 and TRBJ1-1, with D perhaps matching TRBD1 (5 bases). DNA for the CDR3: TGCGCCAGCAGCTTGGGTGGCAGGGAAATCGTAGTTGTATTC. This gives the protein CASSLGGREIVVVF.